The next 17 T cell receptor beta chains were all read from a single sample in a study of shared clonotypes between healthy human individuals. This table comes from immunoSEQ multiplex PCR, and its TCRdb copy is limited to in-frame clones, with some not included. The table shows under 1,900,000 clones, with about 98.5% occurring only once. Source material: naive CD4+ T cells sorted from blood. Described subset: CD45RA+ positively selected. The receptors shown here come from a young man in good health.

The V call is TRBV18, the J call TRBJ2-3; D unclear. CDR3 length: 13 residues. The germline V gene encodes CDR1 KGHSH and CDR2 LQKENI. Trimming pared 3 bases from V and 3 bases from J, leaving 7 bases between. CDR3 coding DNA: TGTGCCAGCTCACCTCCTTTTACAGATACGCAGTATTTT. Residues: CASSPPFTDTQYF. Complete variable domain (other parts from reference TRBV18 and TRBJ2-3): NAGVMQNPRHLVRRRGQEARLRCSPMKGHSHVYWYRQLPEEGLKFMVYLQKENIIDESGMPKERFSAEFPKEGPSILRIQQVVRGDSAAYFCASSPPFTDTQYFGPGTRLTVL.

On this clone: One junction end disagrees with the germline gene, perhaps due to a read error. The chain is built from TRBV10-2 and TRBJ2-7; tentative D call: TRBD1 (6 bases). Germline assignment: CDR1 WSHSY and CDR2 SAAADI. The CDR3 has 12 amino acids. For the CDR3, the DNA is TGCGCCAGCAGTGAACAGGGTTACGAGCAGTGCTTC. It encodes CASSEQGYEQCF.

The V gene is TRBV10-3, the J gene TRBJ1-4; D is ambiguous. Germline V gene lookup returns CDR1 ENHRY and CDR2 SYGVKD. The CDR3 contains 13 residues. V gave up 6 bases and J gave up 4 bases, with 9 bases separating them. The CDR3 loop is CAIRLDVNEKLFF. The CDR3 nucleotides are TGTGCCATCAGATTGGACGTTAATGAAAAACTGTTTTTT.

The J gene is TRBJ2-4, the V gene TRBV4-1, with no clear D. The V and J ends lost 0 bases and 11 bases respectively, with 11 bases between them. The CDR3 loop spans 13 amino acids. Per the germline V gene, CDR1 is MGHRA and CDR2 is YSYEKL. This CDR3 is CASSQDRPGLQYF. CDR3 nucleotide sequence: TGCGCCAGCAGCCAAGATCGGCCTGGCCTTCAGTACTTC.

This chain links TRBV7-9 with TRBJ2-7; tentatively, D is TRBD1 (6 bases). CDR3 length: 15 residues. Trimming shortened V by 3 bases and J by 2 bases, and 14 bases separated the two germline ends. Germline assignment: CDR1 SEHNR and CDR2 FQNEAQ (reference sequence). The CDR3 loop is CASSLRTGTTYEQYF. The CDR3 coding sequence is TGTGCCAGCAGCTTGCGTACCGGGACAACCTACGAGCAGTACTTC.

The chain joins TRBV28 to TRBJ2-7, with D unresolved. The CDR3 totals 14 residues. Germline values: CDR1 MDHEN, CDR2 SYDVKM. V was pared by 7 bases and J by 6 bases, with 19 bases between. The CDR3 loop is CASTPAPPLREQYF. The CDR3 region has the DNA TGTGCCAGCACCCCCGCGCCGCCGCTGCGCGAGCAGTACTTC.

The chain uses TRBV10-1 and TRBJ2-7; maybe TRBD1 (6 bases). Germline V lookup: CDR1 WNHNN, CDR2 SYGVQD (reference sequence). V was clipped by 7 bases and J by 5 bases, with 15 bases between them. This CDR3 has 13 amino acids. The DNA of the CDR3 is TGCGCCAGCACTCCGACAGGAGGTCACGAGCAGTACTTC. Its translation: CASTPTGGHEQYF.

This chain uses TRBV5-1 with TRBJ1-3, with no clear D. Germline assignment: CDR1 SGHRS and CDR2 YFSETQ. This CDR3 is built from 13 residues. The V end lost 0 bases, the J end lost 4 bases, and 5 bases lay between the germline ends. The chain's CDR3 is CASSLEEGNTIYF. CDR3 nucleotide sequence: TGCGCCAGCAGCTTGGAGGAAGGAAACACCATATATTTT.

V usage is TRBV2 and J usage is TRBJ2-7, with D perhaps TRBD2 (5 bases). V lost 8 bases to trimming and J lost 6 bases, with 17 bases between them. Per the germline V gene, CDR1 is SNHLY and CDR2 is FYNNEI. The CDR3 contains 13 residues. CDR3 residues: CASHAQTEGEQYF. DNA for the CDR3: TGTGCCAGCCACGCCCAAACTGAGGGCGAGCAGTACTTC.

CDR3 bases: TGTGCCAGCAGTCTTCAACCGGGACTAGTTCCGAGCTCCTACAATGAGCAGTTCTTC. Translation: CASSLQPGLVPSSYNEQFF. The chain joins TRBV27 to TRBJ2-1; 8 bases map to TRBD2. V was clipped by 5 bases and J by 0 bases; unmatched bases: 15. Per the germline V gene, CDR1 is MNHEY and CDR2 is SMNVEV (reference sequence). This CDR3 has 19 amino acids.

The chain combines TRBV5-1 with TRBJ2-3; either TRBD1 or TRBD2 may fit D (5 bases each). CDR1 SGHRS and CDR2 YFSETQ come from the germline V gene. This CDR3 has 16 residues. V was pared by 7 bases and J by 1 base, with 19 bases between. The CDR3 nucleotides are TGCGCCAGCTCCGAGGGGCAGTGGGACGGCACAGATACGCAGTATTTT. This translates into CASSEGQWDGTDTQYF.

This chain links TRBV14 with TRBJ2-5; D is ambiguous. Trimming shortened V by 0 bases and J by 4 bases, and 9 bases separated the two germline ends. Per the germline V gene, CDR1 is SGHDN and CDR2 is FVKESK. This CDR3 is built from 14 residues. The CDR3 here is CASSQDMFAETQYF. CDR3 in DNA: TGTGCCAGCAGCCAAGATATGTTTGCAGAGACCCAGTACTTC.

The chain combines TRBV6-1 with TRBJ1-2; D is perhaps TRBD1 (5 bases). Trimming removed 4 bases from V and 4 bases from J, with 16 bases in between. CDR1 MNHNS and CDR2 SASEGT come from the germline V gene. This CDR3 contains 15 residues. CDR3 coding DNA: TGTGCCAGCAGTGTTGACAGACTTAACCCCTATGGCTACACCTTC. Translated: CASSVDRLNPYGYTF.

The chain uses TRBV7-8 and TRBJ2-7; no clear D gene. Germline CDR1 reads SGHVS; CDR2 reads FQNEAQ. V was trimmed by 4 bases and J by 2 bases, leaving 6 bases between them. This CDR3 comprises 12 residues. CDR3 in DNA: TGTGCCAGCAGCTATACCACCTACGAGCAGTACTTC. This codes for CASSYTTYEQYF.

This clone came up once. The V and J genes are TRBV5-1 and TRBJ2-1; 7 bases are shared with TRBD1. CDR1 is SGHRS, CDR2 YFSETQ, per germline. The ends lost 6 bases at V and 2 bases at J; junction bases unmatched: 8. The CDR3 spans 15 residues. In DNA form, the CDR3 reads TGCGCCAGCACCATTACAGGGGTAACCTACAATGAGCAGTTCTTC. It encodes CASTITGVTYNEQFF. The variable domain in full, with the rest retrieved from reference TRBV5-1 and TRBJ2-1, is KAGVTQTPRYLIKTRGQQVTLSCSPISGHRSVSWYQQTPGQGLQFLFEYFSETQRNKGNFPGRFSGRQFSNSRSEMNVSTLELGDSALYLCASTITGVTYNEQFFGPGTRLTVL.

The genes are TRBV5-6 and TRBJ2-1; no clear D. CDR1 and CDR2 from the germline V gene are SGHDT and YYEEEE. The CDR3 consists of 14 residues. The V end was cut by 2 bases, the J end by 10 bases, with 16 bases between. CDR3 in DNA: TGTGCCAGCAGCTTCGTGGACCAACCCGGAGAGCAGTTCTTC. As protein: CASSFVDQPGEQFF.

This clone was recorded once. The chain couples TRBV5-4 to TRBJ2-3; D uncertain. V was cut by 6 bases and J by 4 bases, with 12 bases left in between. The CDR3 has 13 residues. CDR1 is SGHNT, CDR2 YYREEE, per germline (reference sequence). The DNA of the CDR3 is TGTGCCAGCACACGAGAGCCCCCAGATACGCAGTATTTT. Its translation: CASTREPPDTQYF. Combining the CDR3 with reference TRBV5-4 and TRBJ2-3 gives the whole variable domain ETGVTQSPTHLIKTRGQQVTLRCSSQSGHNTVSWYQQALGQGPQFIFQYYREEENGRGNFPPRFSGLQFPNYSSELNVNALELDDSALYLCASTREPPDTQYFGPGTRLTVL.